The 13 T cell receptor beta chains below all came from one sample that was sequenced in a study of blood T cell repertoires in COVID-19. Data came from immunoSEQ multiplex PCR; TCRdb stores just in-frame clones and leaves some out. The sample records over 200,000 clones, approximately 80% being singletons. Sequences were obtained from peripheral blood. These receptor sequences come from a man between 35 and 55 years old with acute or convalescent COVID-19.

This clone turned up a few times. The rearrangement links TRBV19 to TRBJ2-5, with 8 bases aligning to TRBD1. CDR1 and CDR2 from the germline V gene are LNHDA and SQIVND (reference sequence). The CDR3 runs 16 residues. V gave up 5 bases and J gave up 5 bases; unmatched junction bases: 13. In DNA form, the CDR3 reads TGTGCCAGTAGTTACCCGGGACAGGTTGATCGTGAGACCCAGTACTTC. Amino acid sequence: CASSYPGQVDRETQYF.

V gene TRBV21-1 combines with J gene TRBJ2-5; TRBD2 is taken as the D call from the table, unchecked against the DNA. TRBV21-1 is reported as a pseudogene. CDR3 size: 15 residues. The DNA of the CDR3 is TGTGCCAGCAGCAAAGTCGCTAGCGGGAAAGAGACCCAGTACTTC. Translation gives CASSKVASGKETQYF.

This clone has a handful of counts. The rearrangement uses TRBV5-1 and TRBJ1-3; maybe TRBD1 (5 bases). Trimming removed 0 bases at V and 0 bases at J, with 7 bases between. The germline gives CDR1 SGHRS, CDR2 YFSETQ. The CDR3 consists of 15 residues. The CDR3 spells CASSLGQSSGNTIYF. DNA of the CDR3: TGCGCCAGCAGCTTGGGACAGAGCTCTGGAAACACCATATATTTT. Full variable domain (remainder filled in from reference TRBV5-1 and TRBJ1-3): KAGVTQTPRYLIKTRGQQVTLSCSPISGHRSVSWYQQTPGQGLQFLFEYFSETQRNKGNFPGRFSGRQFSNSRSEMNVSTLELGDSALYLCASSLGQSSGNTIYFGEGSWLTVV.

The rearrangement uses TRBV28 and TRBJ1-1; maybe TRBD1 (5 bases). Germline lookup yields CDR1 MDHEN and CDR2 SYDVKM. The CDR3 contains 13 residues. Trimming removed 8 bases at V and 6 bases at J, with 16 bases between. The CDR3 is CASSEGLRSEAFF. CDR3 nucleotides: TGTGCCAGCTCCGAGGGACTTAGGTCTGAAGCTTTCTTT.

This chain joins TRBV19 and TRBJ2-6, with TRBD2 as a possible D gene (5 bases). From germline, CDR1 is LNHDA and CDR2 SQIVND (reference sequence). V dropped 3 bases and J dropped 1 base, with 16 bases sitting between them. The CDR3 contains 18 residues. CDR3 DNA: TGTGCCAGTAGTATGCGCGCGGGTCCTTTGTCTGGGGCCAACGTCCTGACTTTC. This translates into CASSMRAGPLSGANVLTF.

On this clone itself: The CDR3 does not close with the conserved phenylalanine or tryptophan, likely indicating a read error. Because the CDR3's place on the DNA is in doubt, the DNA is left out and the CDR3 is given as listed by TCRdb. V is TRBV24-1 and J is TRBJ1-6. CDR1 is KGHDR and CDR2 is SFDVKD in the germline V gene. The CDR3 length equals 13 residues, ends included. CDR3 sequence reads: CATRGGSMWSGRD.

The J gene is TRBJ1-1, the V gene TRBV6-1; 8 bases line up with TRBD1. This CDR3 spans 15 amino acids. Germline V CDR1 and CDR2: MNHNS, SASEGT. The junction had 4 bases not matched to a gene; V was cut back by 3 bases and J by 1 base. The CDR3 loop reads CASSDRGRENTEAFF. CDR3 coding DNA: TGTGCCAGCAGTGACAGGGGGCGAGAGAACACTGAAGCTTTCTTT.

The CDR3 DNA reads TGTGCCAGCAGTGAATCACAGGGGGTGGGCGGCTACACCTTC. Its translation is CASSESQGVGGYTF. The chain employs TRBV6-1 and TRBJ1-2; 8 positions agree with TRBD1. The germline gives CDR1 MNHNS, CDR2 SASEGT. The CDR3 is made up of 14 amino acids. V was clipped by 2 bases and J by 8 bases; unmatched bases: 7.

This clone occurred a few times. The V call is TRBV9, the J call TRBJ2-7, with 7 bases fitting TRBD1. This CDR3 has 15 residues. Germline lookup yields CDR1 SGDLS and CDR2 YYNGEE. Trimming cost V 0 bases and J 2 bases; bases outside gene matches: 5. CDR3 amino acids: CASSVGPGQPYEQYF. For the CDR3, the DNA is TGTGCCAGCAGCGTAGGTCCGGGACAGCCCTACGAGCAGTACTTC.

This sequence joins TRBV11-2 and TRBJ2-1; D is ambiguous. This CDR3 region has 15 residues. V shed 5 bases and J shed 0 bases, with 11 bases lying between them. Germline assignment: CDR1 SGHAT and CDR2 FQNNGV. The CDR3 region has the DNA TGTGCCAGCAGCATATTAAAGAGCTCCTACAATGAGCAGTTCTTC. Translated: CASSILKSSYNEQFF.

V is TRBV7-9 and J is TRBJ2-1; D is unclear. The CDR3 is 11 amino acids. Trimming took 5 bases from V and 9 from J, leaving 8 bases between them. The germline gives CDR1 SEHNR, CDR2 FQNEAQ (reference sequence). CDR3 residues: CASSRYGEQFF. CDR3 DNA sequence: TGTGCCAGCAGCCGCTACGGTGAGCAGTTCTTC.

The gene calls are TRBV5-5 and TRBJ1-4, with a possible D match to TRBD1 (5 bases). V was pared by 1 base and J by 3 bases, with 7 bases between. The CDR3 has 14 residues. CDR1 and CDR2 (germline): SGHKS, YYEKEE (reference sequence). CDR3 loop: CASSLQGANEKLFF. In DNA form, the CDR3 reads TGTGCCAGCAGCTTGCAAGGGGCTAATGAAAAACTGTTTTTT.

This chain connects TRBV6-2 or TRBV6-3 to TRBJ1-5, with 7 bases aligning to TRBD1. Germline loops: CDR1 MNHEY, CDR2 SVGEGT. Trimming removed 6 bases from V and 2 bases from J; junction bases left unmatched: 10. The CDR3 runs 16 residues. The CDR3 region is CASSSDRQGGNQPQHF. For the CDR3, the DNA is TGTGCCAGCAGCTCCGATCGACAGGGTGGCAATCAGCCCCAGCATTTT.